This T cell receptor beta chain stems from a study of blood T cells in healthy people across ages. Study results and limitations: Naive and antigen-experienced cells were not separated, limiting conclusive comparison.

The germline CDR1 and CDR2 sequences are MNHEY and SVGAGI. The CDR3 spans 15 residues. Every donor contributed about 10 milliliters of peripheral blood by blood draw. Together with a sample-barcoded 5' primer, a J-beta primer mix was included in a second PCR lasting roughly 6 to 12 cycles. TCRdb recomputed calls from the 5' RACE reads with MiXCR, one row per CDR3 protein. This table holds 700,000 to 800,000 distinct CDR3 sequences, roughly 44% found once. Comment on this clonotype: The antigen is undetermined. The germline gene is not matched at one end of the junction; a read error may be the cause.

This TCR was recovered from a woman aged 60-75 years in good health. The V call is TRBV6-5, the J call TRBJ2-7; no firm D call. The sample comprised blood. The chain's CDR3 is CVSSYESPMPREQYF. The CDR3, as DNA: TGTGTCAGCAGTTATGAGAGCCCCATGCCCCGAGAGCAGTACTTC.